This passage covers 2 T cell receptor beta chains from one sample sequenced in a study of blood T cell repertoires in COVID-19. The assay was immunoSEQ multiplex PCR, and TCRdb's table has in-frame clones only and misses some. The data contain over 200,000 clones, 88% of them singletons. Sequenced: peripheral blood. These receptors originate from a woman aged 60-75 years with acute or convalescent COVID-19.

The chain uses TRBV10-1 and TRBJ1-6; TRBD1 aligns across 9 bases. The CDR3 length is 14 residues. The J segment lost 9 bases and the V segment lost 6 bases, leaving 6 bases of the junction unmatched. Per the germline V gene, CDR1 is WNHNN and CDR2 is SYGVQD (reference sequence). The CDR3 is CASSSGTGTSPLHF. DNA for the CDR3: TGCGCCAGCAGCTCCGGGACAGGGACTTCACCCCTCCACTTT.

The chain combines TRBV18 with TRBJ2-5; D unresolved. The germline CDR1 and CDR2 sequences are KGHSH and LQKENI. V dropped 6 bases and J dropped 5 bases, with 19 bases sitting between them. There are 15 residues in the CDR3. CDR3 region: CASSSSPSPPETQYF. Here the CDR3 DNA reads TGTGCCAGCTCGAGTTCACCCTCACCGCCGGAGACCCAGTACTTC.